The present TCR beta chain was sequenced within a study of beta chain features in type 1 diabetes. Study-level results: High-TCR-expressing cells could be over-represented by cDNA sequencing. The study found moderately but significantly shorter TCRB CDR3s in all four CD4+ subsets of Type 1 diabetes patients. Patients and controls would share equally any PCR tilt toward shorter templates.

Via the markers CD45RO/CCR7/CD25/CD127/CD95/CD27, stem cell-like memory, regulatory, central memory and naive CD4+ cells were sorted. Without exception, sorted populations had purity beyond 95%. On this clone itself: Its target is not known.

As every portion of the isolated RNA was reverse transcribed, the sequencing read expressed TCRB transcripts. Libraries were prepared by immunoSEQ multiplex PCR; TCRdb keeps only in-frame clonotypes and omits some of them. The table has under 300,000 clones, approximately 24% seen once; the top ten hold 0.012%. Germline lookup yields CDR1 PRHDT and CDR2 FYEKMQ (reference sequence). Trimming left V 4 bases short and J 2 bases short, with 15 bases between. This CDR3 is built from 15 residues. The sample taken for sequencing was naive CD4+ T cells from blood. The rearrangement uses TRBV13 and TRBJ2-7; tentative D call: TRBD1 (6 bases). The receptor's source is a woman under 40 with type 1 diabetes. The CDR3 is CASSSGTRPAYEQYF. CDR3 DNA: TGTGCCAGCAGCTCCGGGACAAGGCCCGCCTACGAGCAGTACTTC.